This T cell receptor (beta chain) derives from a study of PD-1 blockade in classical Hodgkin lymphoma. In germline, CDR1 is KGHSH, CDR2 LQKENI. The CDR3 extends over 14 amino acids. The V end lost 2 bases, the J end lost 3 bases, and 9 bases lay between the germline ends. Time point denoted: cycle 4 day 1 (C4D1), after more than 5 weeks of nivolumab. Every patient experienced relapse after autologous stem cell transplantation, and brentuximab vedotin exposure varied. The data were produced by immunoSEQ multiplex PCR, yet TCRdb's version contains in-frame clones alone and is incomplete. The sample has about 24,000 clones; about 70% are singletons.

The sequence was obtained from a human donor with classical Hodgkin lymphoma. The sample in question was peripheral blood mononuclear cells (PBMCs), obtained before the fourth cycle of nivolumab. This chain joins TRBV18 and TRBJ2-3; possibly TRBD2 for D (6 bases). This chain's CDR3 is CASSPASDTDTQYF. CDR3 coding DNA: TGTGCCAGCTCACCAGCTAGCGATACAGATACGCAGTATTTT.